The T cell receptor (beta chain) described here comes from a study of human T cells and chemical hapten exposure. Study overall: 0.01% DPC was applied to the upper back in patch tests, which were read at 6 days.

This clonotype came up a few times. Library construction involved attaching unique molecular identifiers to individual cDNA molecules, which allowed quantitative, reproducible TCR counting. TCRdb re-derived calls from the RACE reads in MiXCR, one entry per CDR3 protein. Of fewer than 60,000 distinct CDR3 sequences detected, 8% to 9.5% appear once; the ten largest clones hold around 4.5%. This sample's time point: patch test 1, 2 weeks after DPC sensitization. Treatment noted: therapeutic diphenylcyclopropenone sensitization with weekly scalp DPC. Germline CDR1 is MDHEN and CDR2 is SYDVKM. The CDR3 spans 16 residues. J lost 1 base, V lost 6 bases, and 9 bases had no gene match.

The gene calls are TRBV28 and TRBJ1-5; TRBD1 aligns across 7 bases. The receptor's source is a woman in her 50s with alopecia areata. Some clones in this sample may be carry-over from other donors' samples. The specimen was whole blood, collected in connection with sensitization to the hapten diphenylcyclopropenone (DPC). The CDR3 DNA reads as TGTGCCAGCAGCCAGAGGGCAGGGGGGAGCAATCAGCCCCAGCATTTT. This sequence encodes CASSQRAGGSNQPQHF.